The 2 T cell receptor beta chains in this list originate from one sample, sequenced in a study of PD-L1 blockade in urothelial cancer. Assay used: immunoSEQ multiplex PCR; TCRdb lists only in-frame clones, some missing. This table has around 100,000 clones, approximately 90% appearing once. As for time point: peripheral blood 6 weeks after treatment start. This material consisted of PBMCs, taken around atezolizumab (anti-PD-L1) treatment. The receptors shown here come from a man between 60 and 75 years old with urothelial cancer.

V gene TRBV4-2 combines with J gene TRBJ2-2; 7 positions match TRBD1. CDR1 and CDR2 from the germline V gene are LGHNA and YNFKEQ. This CDR3 contains 16 residues. With V trimmed by 1 base and J by 6 bases, 8 bases remained unmatched. The CDR3 DNA reads as TGTGCCAGCAGCCAAGGACAGGGAAGAGGGGCCGGGGAGCTGTTTTTT. It is translated as CASSQGQGRGAGELFF.

The CDR3 DNA is TGCGCCAGCAGCTACGGGACAGGGATCACAGATACGCAGTATTTT. Residues: CASSYGTGITDTQYF. V usage is TRBV5-1 and J usage is TRBJ2-3; 9 nucleotides line up with TRBD1. V lost 3 bases to trimming and J lost 2 bases; unmatched junction nucleotides: 4. The CDR3 has 15 residues. The germline V gene encodes CDR1 SGHRS and CDR2 YFSETQ.